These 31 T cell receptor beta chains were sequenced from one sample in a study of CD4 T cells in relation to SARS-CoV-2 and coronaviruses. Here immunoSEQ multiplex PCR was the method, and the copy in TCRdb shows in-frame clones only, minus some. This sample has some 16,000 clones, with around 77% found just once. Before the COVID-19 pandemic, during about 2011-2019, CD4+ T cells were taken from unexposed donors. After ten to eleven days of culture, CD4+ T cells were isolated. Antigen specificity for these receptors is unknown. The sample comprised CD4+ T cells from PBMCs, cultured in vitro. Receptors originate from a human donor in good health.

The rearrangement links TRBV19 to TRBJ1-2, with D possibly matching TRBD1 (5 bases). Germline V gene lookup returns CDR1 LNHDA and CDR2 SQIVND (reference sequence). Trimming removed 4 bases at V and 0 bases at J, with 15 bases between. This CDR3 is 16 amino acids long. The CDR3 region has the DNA TGTGCCAGTAGTAGCCCCGTCGGGGGGACTAACTATGGCTACACCTTC. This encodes CASSSPVGGTNYGYTF. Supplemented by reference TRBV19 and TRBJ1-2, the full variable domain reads DGGITQSPKYLFRKEGQNVTLSCEQNLNHDAMYWYRQDPGQGLRLIYYSQIVNDFQKGDIAEGYSVSREKKESFPLTVTSAQKNPTAFYLCASSSPVGGTNYGYTFGSGTRLTVV.

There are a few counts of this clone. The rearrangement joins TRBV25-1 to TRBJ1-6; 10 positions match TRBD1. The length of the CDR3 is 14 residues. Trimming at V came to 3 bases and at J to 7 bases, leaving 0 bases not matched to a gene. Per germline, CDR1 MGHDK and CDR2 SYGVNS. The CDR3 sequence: CASSEDRGNSPLHF. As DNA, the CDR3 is TGTGCCAGCAGTGAGGACAGGGGGAATTCACCCCTCCACTTT.

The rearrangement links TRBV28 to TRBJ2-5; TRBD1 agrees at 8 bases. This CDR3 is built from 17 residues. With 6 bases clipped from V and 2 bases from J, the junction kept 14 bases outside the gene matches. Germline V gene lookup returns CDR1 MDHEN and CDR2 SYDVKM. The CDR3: CASSRVPTGVMQETQYF. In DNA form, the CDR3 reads TGTGCCAGCAGCCGAGTACCGACAGGGGTGATGCAAGAGACCCAGTACTTC.

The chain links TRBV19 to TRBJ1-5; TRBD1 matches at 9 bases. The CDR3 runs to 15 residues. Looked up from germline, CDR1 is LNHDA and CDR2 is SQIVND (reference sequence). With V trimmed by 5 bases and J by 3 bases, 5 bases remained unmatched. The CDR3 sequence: CASSPRDRDNQPQHF. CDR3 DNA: TGTGCCAGTAGTCCGCGGGACAGGGACAATCAGCCCCAGCATTTT.

The CDR3 loop reads CATSRDRGNHGKVQYF. CDR3 DNA: TGTGCCACCAGCAGAGATCGAGGTAACCACGGGAAGGTGCAGTACTTC. This sequence joins TRBV15 and TRBJ2-7; a possible D gene is TRBD2 (5 bases). The CDR3 contains 16 residues. Germline V gene data show CDR1 as LNHNV and CDR2 as YYDKDF (reference sequence). V was clipped by 0 bases and J by 9 bases, with 21 bases between them.

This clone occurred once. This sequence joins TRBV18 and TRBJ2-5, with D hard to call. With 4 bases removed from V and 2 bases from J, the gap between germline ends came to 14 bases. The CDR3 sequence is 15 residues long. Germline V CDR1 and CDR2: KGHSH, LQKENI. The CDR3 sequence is CASSQGTVVQETQYF. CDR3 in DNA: TGTGCCAGCTCACAGGGAACAGTTGTGCAAGAGACCCAGTACTTC. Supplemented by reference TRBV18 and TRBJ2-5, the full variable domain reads NAGVMQNPRHLVRRRGQEARLRCSPMKGHSHVYWYRQLPEEGLKFMVYLQKENIIDESGMPKERFSAEFPKEGPSILRIQQVVRGDSAAYFCASSQGTVVQETQYFGPGTRLLVL.

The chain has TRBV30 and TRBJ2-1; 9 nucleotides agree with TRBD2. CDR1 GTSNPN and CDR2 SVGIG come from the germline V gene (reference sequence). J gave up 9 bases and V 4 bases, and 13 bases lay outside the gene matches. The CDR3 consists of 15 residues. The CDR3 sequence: CAWIRASGTHREQFF. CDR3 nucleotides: TGTGCCTGGATAAGGGCTAGCGGGACCCACCGTGAGCAGTTCTTC.

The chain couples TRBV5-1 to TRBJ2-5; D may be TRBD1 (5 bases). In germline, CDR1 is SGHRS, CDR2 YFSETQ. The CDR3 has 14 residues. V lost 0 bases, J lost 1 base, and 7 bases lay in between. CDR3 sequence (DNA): TGCGCCAGCAGCTTGGGACAGCCCCAAGAGACCCAGTACTTC. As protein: CASSLGQPQETQYF.

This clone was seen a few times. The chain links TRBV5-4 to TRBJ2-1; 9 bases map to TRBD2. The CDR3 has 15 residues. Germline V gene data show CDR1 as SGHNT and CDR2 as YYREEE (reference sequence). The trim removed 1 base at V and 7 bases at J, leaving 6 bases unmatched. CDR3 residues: CASSLRGGRVNEQFF. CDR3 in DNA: TGTGCCAGCAGCTTGAGGGGCGGGAGGGTGAATGAGCAGTTCTTC.

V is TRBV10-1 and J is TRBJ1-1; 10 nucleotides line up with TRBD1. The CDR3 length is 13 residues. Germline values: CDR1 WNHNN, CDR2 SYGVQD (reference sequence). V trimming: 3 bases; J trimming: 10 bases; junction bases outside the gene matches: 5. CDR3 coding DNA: TGCGCCAGCAGTGAACGACAGGGGGCCGGAGCTTTCTTT. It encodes CASSERQGAGAFF.

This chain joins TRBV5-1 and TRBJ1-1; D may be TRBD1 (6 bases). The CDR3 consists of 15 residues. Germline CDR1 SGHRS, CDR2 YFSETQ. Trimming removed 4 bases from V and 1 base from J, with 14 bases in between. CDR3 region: CASSPPTGENTEAFF. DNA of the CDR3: TGCGCCAGCAGCCCCCCGACAGGAGAGAACACTGAAGCTTTCTTT. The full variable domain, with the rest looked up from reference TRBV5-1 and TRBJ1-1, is KAGVTQTPRYLIKTRGQQVTLSCSPISGHRSVSWYQQTPGQGLQFLFEYFSETQRNKGNFPGRFSGRQFSNSRSEMNVSTLELGDSALYLCASSPPTGENTEAFFGQGTRLTVV.

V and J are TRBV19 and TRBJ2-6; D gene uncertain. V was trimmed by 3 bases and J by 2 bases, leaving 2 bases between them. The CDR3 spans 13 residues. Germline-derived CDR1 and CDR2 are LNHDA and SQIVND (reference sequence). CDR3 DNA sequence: TGTGCCAGTAGTATCGCTGGGGCCAACGTCCTGACTTTC. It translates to CASSIAGANVLTF. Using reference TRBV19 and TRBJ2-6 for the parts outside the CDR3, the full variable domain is DGGITQSPKYLFRKEGQNVTLSCEQNLNHDAMYWYRQDPGQGLRLIYYSQIVNDFQKGDIAEGYSVSREKKESFPLTVTSAQKNPTAFYLCASSIAGANVLTFGAGSRLTVL.

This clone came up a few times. The CDR3 sequence is CASRPFWQGSSYEQYF. Written as DNA, the CDR3 is TGTGCCAGCAGACCTTTCTGGCAGGGGAGCTCCTACGAGCAGTACTTC. The chain carries TRBV6-6 and TRBJ2-7; D possibly corresponds to TRBD1 (6 bases). This CDR3 has 16 amino acids. Germline loops: CDR1 MNHNY, CDR2 SVGAGI (reference sequence). The V end was cut by 6 bases, the J end by 0 bases, with 18 bases between.

The CDR3 loop is CASSLFPGDYEQYF. The CDR3 region has the DNA TGTGCCAGCAGCTTATTTCCAGGCGACTACGAGCAGTACTTC. This sequence joins TRBV11-3 and TRBJ2-7; no clear D. The ends were cut back, 2 bases at V and 3 bases at J, with 11 bases in the middle. This CDR3 contains 14 residues. Germline V CDR1 and CDR2: SGHNT, YENEEA.

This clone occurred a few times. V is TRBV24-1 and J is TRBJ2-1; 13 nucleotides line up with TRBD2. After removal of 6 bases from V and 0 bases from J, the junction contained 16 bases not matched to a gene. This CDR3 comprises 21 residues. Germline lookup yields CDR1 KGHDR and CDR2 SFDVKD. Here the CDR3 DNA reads TGTGCCACCAGTAGAAGTCCCGGGACTAGCGGGACGACCACCTCCTACAATGAGCAGTTCTTC. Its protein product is CATSRSPGTSGTTTSYNEQFF.

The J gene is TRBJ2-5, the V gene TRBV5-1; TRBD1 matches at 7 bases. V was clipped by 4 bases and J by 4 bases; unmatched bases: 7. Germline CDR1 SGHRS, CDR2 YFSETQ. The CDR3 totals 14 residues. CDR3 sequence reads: CASSVTGTGETQYF. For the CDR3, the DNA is TGCGCCAGCAGCGTGACAGGGACGGGAGAGACCCAGTACTTC. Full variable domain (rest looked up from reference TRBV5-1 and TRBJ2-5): KAGVTQTPRYLIKTRGQQVTLSCSPISGHRSVSWYQQTPGQGLQFLFEYFSETQRNKGNFPGRFSGRQFSNSRSEMNVSTLELGDSALYLCASSVTGTGETQYFGPGTRLLVL.

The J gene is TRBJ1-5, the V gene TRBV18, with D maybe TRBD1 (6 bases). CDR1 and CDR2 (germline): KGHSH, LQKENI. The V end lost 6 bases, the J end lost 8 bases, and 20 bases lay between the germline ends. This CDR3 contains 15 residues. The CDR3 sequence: CASSPARDTPKPQHF. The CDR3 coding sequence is TGTGCCAGCTCCCCCGCCCGGGACACCCCTAAGCCCCAGCATTTT. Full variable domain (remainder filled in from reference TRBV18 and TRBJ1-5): NAGVMQNPRHLVRRRGQEARLRCSPMKGHSHVYWYRQLPEEGLKFMVYLQKENIIDESGMPKERFSAEFPKEGPSILRIQQVVRGDSAAYFCASSPARDTPKPQHFGDGTRLSIL.

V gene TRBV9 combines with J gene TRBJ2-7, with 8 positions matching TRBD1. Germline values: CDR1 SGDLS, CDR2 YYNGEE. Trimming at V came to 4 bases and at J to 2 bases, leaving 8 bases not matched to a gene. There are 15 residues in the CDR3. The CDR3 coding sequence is TGTGCCAGCAGCCCGAGACAGGGGTCGACCTACGAGCAGTACTTC. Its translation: CASSPRQGSTYEQYF.

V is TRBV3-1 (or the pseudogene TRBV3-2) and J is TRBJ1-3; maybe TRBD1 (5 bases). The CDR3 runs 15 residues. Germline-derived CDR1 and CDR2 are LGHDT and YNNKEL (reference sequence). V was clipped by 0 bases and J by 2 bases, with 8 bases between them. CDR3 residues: CASSQDLGPGNTIYF. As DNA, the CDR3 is TGTGCCAGCAGCCAAGATCTGGGGCCTGGAAACACCATATATTTT.

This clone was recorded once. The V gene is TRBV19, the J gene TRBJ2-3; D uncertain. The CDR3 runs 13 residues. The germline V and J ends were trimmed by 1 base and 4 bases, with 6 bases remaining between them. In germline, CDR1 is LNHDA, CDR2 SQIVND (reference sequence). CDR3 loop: CASSIGTADTQYF. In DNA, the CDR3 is TGTGCCAGTAGTATAGGGACCGCAGATACGCAGTATTTT.

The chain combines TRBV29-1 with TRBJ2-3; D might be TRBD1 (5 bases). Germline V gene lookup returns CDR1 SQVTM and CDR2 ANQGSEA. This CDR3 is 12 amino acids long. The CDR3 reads CTVTVATDTQYF. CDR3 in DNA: TGCACCGTGACAGTTGCCACAGATACGCAGTATTTT.

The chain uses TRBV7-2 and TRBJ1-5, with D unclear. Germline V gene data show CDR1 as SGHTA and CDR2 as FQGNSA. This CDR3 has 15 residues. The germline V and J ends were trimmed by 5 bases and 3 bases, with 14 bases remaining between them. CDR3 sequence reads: CASSAEGTNNQPQHF. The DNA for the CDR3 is TGTGCCAGCAGCGCCGAAGGTACCAACAATCAGCCCCAGCATTTT. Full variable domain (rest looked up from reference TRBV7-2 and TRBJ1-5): GAGVSQSPSNKVTEKGKDVELRCDPISGHTALYWYRQSLGQGLEFLIYFQGNSAPDKSGLPSDRFSAERTGGSVSTLTIQRTQQEDSAVYLCASSAEGTNNQPQHFGDGTRLSIL.

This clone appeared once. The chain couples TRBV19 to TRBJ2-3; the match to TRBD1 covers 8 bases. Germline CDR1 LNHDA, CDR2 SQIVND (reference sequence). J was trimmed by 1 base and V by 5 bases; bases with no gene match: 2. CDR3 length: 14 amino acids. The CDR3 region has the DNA TGTGCCAGTAGTGTGGACAGGGGCACAGATACGCAGTATTTT. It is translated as CASSVDRGTDTQYF. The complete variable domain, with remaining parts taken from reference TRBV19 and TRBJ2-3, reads DGGITQSPKYLFRKEGQNVTLSCEQNLNHDAMYWYRQDPGQGLRLIYYSQIVNDFQKGDIAEGYSVSREKKESFPLTVTSAQKNPTAFYLCASSVDRGTDTQYFGPGTRLTVL.

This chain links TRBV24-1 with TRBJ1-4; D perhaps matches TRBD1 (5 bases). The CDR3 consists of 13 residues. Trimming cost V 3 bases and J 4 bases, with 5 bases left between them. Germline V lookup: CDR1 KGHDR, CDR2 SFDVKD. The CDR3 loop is CATSDGHNEKLFF. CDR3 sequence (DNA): TGTGCCACCAGTGATGGACATAATGAAAAACTGTTTTTT.

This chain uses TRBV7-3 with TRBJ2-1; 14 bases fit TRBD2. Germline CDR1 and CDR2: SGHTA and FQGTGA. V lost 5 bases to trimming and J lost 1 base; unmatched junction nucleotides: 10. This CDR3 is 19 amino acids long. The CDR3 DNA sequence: TGTGCCAGCAGCAAATTGGGGACTAGCGGGAGTTGGTCCTACAATGAGCAGTTCTTC. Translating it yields CASSKLGTSGSWSYNEQFF.

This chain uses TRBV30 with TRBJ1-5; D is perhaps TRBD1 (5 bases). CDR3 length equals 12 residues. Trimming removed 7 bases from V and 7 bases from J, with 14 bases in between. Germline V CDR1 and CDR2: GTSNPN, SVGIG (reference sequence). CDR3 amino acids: CAYQSGGQPQHF. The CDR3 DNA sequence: TGTGCCTACCAGTCGGGGGGACAGCCCCAGCATTTT.

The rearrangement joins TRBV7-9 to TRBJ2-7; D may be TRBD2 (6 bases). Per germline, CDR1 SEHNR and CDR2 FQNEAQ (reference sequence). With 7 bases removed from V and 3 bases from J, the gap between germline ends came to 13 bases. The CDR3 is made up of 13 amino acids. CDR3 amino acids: CASTPGAGYEQYF. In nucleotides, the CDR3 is TGTGCCAGCACACCGGGAGCTGGCTACGAGCAGTACTTC.

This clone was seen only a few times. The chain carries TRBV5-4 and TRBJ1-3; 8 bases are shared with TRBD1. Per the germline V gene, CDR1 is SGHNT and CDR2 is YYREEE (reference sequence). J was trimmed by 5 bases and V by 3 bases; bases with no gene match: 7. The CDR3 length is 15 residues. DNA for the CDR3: TGTGCCAGCAGCTGGGGACAGGACCCCAGAAACACCATATATTTT. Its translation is CASSWGQDPRNTIYF.

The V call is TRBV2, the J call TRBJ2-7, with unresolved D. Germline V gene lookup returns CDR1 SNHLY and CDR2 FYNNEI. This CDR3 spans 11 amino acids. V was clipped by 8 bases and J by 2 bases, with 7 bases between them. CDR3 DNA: TGTGCCAGCGCCCCTACCTACGAGCAGTACTTC. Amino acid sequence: CASAPTYEQYF.

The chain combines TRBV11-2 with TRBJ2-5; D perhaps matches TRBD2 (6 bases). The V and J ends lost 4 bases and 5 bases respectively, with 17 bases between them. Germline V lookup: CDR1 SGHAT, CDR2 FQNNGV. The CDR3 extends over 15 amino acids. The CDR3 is CASSSTGEIQETQYF. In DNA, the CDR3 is TGTGCCAGCAGCTCGACGGGGGAGATCCAGGAGACCCAGTACTTC.

The CDR3 DNA is TGTGCCAGCAGCCATCTCTTCGCGGGGGAGTCCTACGAGCAGTACTTC. The encoded protein is CASSHLFAGESYEQYF. The chain carries TRBV4-2 and TRBJ2-7; 7 nucleotides align to TRBD2. Looked up from germline, CDR1 is LGHNA and CDR2 is YNFKEQ. The ends lost 3 bases at V and 1 base at J; junction bases unmatched: 9. The CDR3 is made up of 16 amino acids.